One sample yielded the 16 T cell receptor beta chains listed below, sequenced in a study of T cells in Graves' hyperthyroidism and ophthalmopathy. Amplified TCR beta CDR3 regions derived from RNA transcripts. When the TCR CDR3 underwent first-round RT-PCR, the HTBI primer set was used. From the multiplex PCR reads, TCRdb called clonotypes with MiXCR, one entry per CDR3 protein. In the table there are fewer than 900,000 distinct CDR3 sequences, under 20% of which are singletons. The sequenced sample was blood. The receptors derive from a woman aged 50 to 60 with Graves' hyperthyroidism that later progressed to Graves' ophthalmopathy.

The V and J genes are TRBV7-9 and TRBJ2-1; TRBD2 aligns across 9 bases. Germline V gene lookup returns CDR1 SEHNR and CDR2 FQNEAQ (reference sequence). The V and J ends lost 8 bases and 5 bases, in that order; junction bases with no gene match: 7. CDR3 size: 14 residues. DNA for the CDR3: TGTGCCAGCCTCCCTAGCGGGGTTCACAATGAGCAGTTCTTC. Translation gives CASLPSGVHNEQFF. The complete variable domain, with remaining parts taken from reference TRBV7-9 and TRBJ2-1, reads DTGVSQNPRHKITKRGQNVTFRCDPISEHNRLYWYRQTLGQGPEFLTYFQNEAQLEKSRLLSDRFSAERPKGSFSTLEIQRTEQGDSAMYLCASLPSGVHNEQFFGPGTRLTVL.

This clonotype was detected many times. V gene TRBV20-1 combines with J gene TRBJ1-1; D is ambiguous. Germline V CDR1 and CDR2: DFQATT, SNEGSKA (reference sequence). Trimming cost V 1 base and J 1 base, with 16 bases left between them. The CDR3 covers 16 residues. The CDR3 DNA reads as TGCAGTGCTAGAGGCCCTTTTGGGCGCGGGAACACTGAAGCTTTCTTT. As protein: CSARGPFGRGNTEAFF.

This chain uses TRBV6-1 with TRBJ1-2; unclear D gene. Per the germline V gene, CDR1 is MNHNS and CDR2 is SASEGT. V lost 6 bases and J lost 3, with 11 bases in between. The CDR3 spans 13 residues. In nucleotides, the CDR3 is TGTGCCAGCAGACGCAGAAGTCACTATGGCTACACCTTC. Its protein is CASRRRSHYGYTF.

There are a few counts of this clonotype. The V and J genes are TRBV10-3 and TRBJ1-1; weak D call: TRBD1 (6 bases). Trimming pared 10 bases from V and 1 base from J, leaving 19 bases between. CDR1 and CDR2 from the germline V gene are ENHRY and SYGVKD. This CDR3 comprises 15 residues. The DNA of the CDR3 is TGTGCCACCAAGGTTAACAGGGACAAGAACACTGAAGCTTTCTTT. Translating it yields CATKVNRDKNTEAFF.

In DNA form, the CDR3 reads TGTGCCAGCAGTCCCTGGAGGACAGGGGGAAAGACCCAGTACTTC. Translated: CASSPWRTGGKTQYF. The chain combines TRBV6-2 or TRBV6-3 with TRBJ2-5; 10 bases line up with TRBD1. V shed 5 bases and J 6 bases; nucleotides not matched to a gene: 9. Germline CDR1 and CDR2: MNHEY and SVGEGT. The CDR3 spans 15 residues.

This CDR3 reads CSAISGTGSNQPQHF. As DNA, the CDR3 is TGCAGTGCAATCTCCGGGACAGGGAGCAATCAGCCCCAGCATTTT. The rearrangement joins TRBV20-1 to TRBJ1-5; 9 bases line up with TRBD1. Germline V gene sequence: CDR1 DFQATT, CDR2 SNEGSKA (reference sequence). The V gene end was trimmed by 6 bases and the J gene end by 1 base; junction bases not matched to a gene: 7. The CDR3 consists of 15 residues.

This clonotype came up a few times. The junction differs from germline at one of its ends, possibly a read error. V is TRBV12-3 or TRBV12-4 and J is TRBJ2-3; tentative D call: TRBD2 (7 bases). The CDR3 is made up of 15 amino acids. CDR3: CASRLRGGGTDTQYF. The DNA of the CDR3 is TGTGCCAGCCGTTTAAGGGGGGGGGGCACAGATACGCAGTATTTT.

This clonotype has only a few counts. This chain links TRBV5-6 with TRBJ2-1; TRBD1 is a possible D gene (5 bases). The CDR3 spans 15 residues. Germline V gene sequence: CDR1 SGHDT, CDR2 YYEEEE. V lost 4 bases to trimming and J lost 3 bases, with 14 bases between them. CDR3 amino acids: CASSPDSSYYNEQFF. The CDR3 bases are TGTGCCAGCAGCCCAGACAGTTCCTACTACAATGAGCAGTTCTTC.

Regarding this clonotype: This may stem from a read error, because a much larger clone lies one nucleotide away. Lacking the conserved final phenylalanine or tryptophan, this CDR3 likely reflects a read error. This chain joins TRBV7-9 and TRBJ1-2; D may be TRBD1 (5 bases). V lost 5 bases and J lost 6, with 19 bases in between. The germline V gene encodes CDR1 SEHNR and CDR2 FQNEAQ (reference sequence). The CDR3 is 15 amino acids. In nucleotides, the CDR3 is TGTGCCAGCAGCCGCCCCCGGGGGGGTGGGGATGGCTACACCCTC. It is translated as CASSRPRGGGDGYTL.

This clonotype was seen many times. J is TRBJ2-7 and V is TRBV6-1; TRBD1 matches at 8 bases. Germline loops: CDR1 MNHNS, CDR2 SASEGT. The CDR3 extends over 15 amino acids. Trimming took 3 bases from V and 7 from J; bases not matched to a gene: 11. Written as DNA, the CDR3 is TGTGCCAGCAGTGACTTAGGACAGGGTTTACGGGAGCAGTACTTC. Translating gives CASSDLGQGLREQYF.

This chain uses TRBV7-8 with TRBJ1-1; D is ambiguous. The germline gives CDR1 SGHVS, CDR2 FQNEAQ. The length of the CDR3 is 15 residues. The germline V and J ends were trimmed by 4 bases and 0 bases, with 12 bases remaining between them. CDR3 protein: CASSSNDNMNTEAFF. Written as DNA, the CDR3 is TGTGCCAGCAGCTCCAATGACAACATGAACACTGAAGCTTTCTTT.

The J gene is TRBJ1-1, the V gene TRBV6-2 or TRBV6-3; D is unclear. The V end lost 11 bases, the J end lost 2 bases, and 15 bases lay between the germline ends. This CDR3 is built from 13 residues. The germline V gene has CDR1 MNHEY and CDR2 SVGEGT. The CDR3 DNA reads as TGTGCCGGCACCCTTGCCGAAAACACTGAAGCTTTCTTT. Its protein is CAGTLAENTEAFF.

This chain connects TRBV4-1 to TRBJ1-1; TRBD1 might be the D (5 bases). V shed 2 bases and J shed 1 base, with 8 bases lying between them. Germline CDR1 reads MGHRA; CDR2 reads YSYEKL. The CDR3 sequence is 14 residues long. In DNA form, the CDR3 reads TGCGCCAGCAGCCAATACACAGGGAACACTGAAGCTTTCTTT. It translates to CASSQYTGNTEAFF.

The table lists this clonotype with a few counts. This chain links TRBV3-1 with TRBJ2-5, with D possibly matching TRBD1 (5 bases). CDR3 length equals 14 residues. The germline CDR1 and CDR2 sequences are LGHDT and YNNKEL (reference sequence). Deletions cut 0 bases from V and 3 bases from J, with 8 bases between. The CDR3 sequence: CASSQDPGKETQYF. The CDR3 nucleotides read TGTGCCAGCAGCCAAGATCCAGGGAAAGAGACCCAGTACTTC.

This clonotype came up a few times. This sequence joins TRBV12-3 or TRBV12-4 and TRBJ1-5; 7 nucleotides align to TRBD1. After removal of 7 bases from V and 7 bases from J, the junction contained 13 bases not matched to a gene. The CDR3 sequence is 15 residues long. The CDR3 here is CASTQGRGGEQPQHF. The CDR3 DNA is TGTGCCAGCACCCAAGGCAGGGGGGGGGAACAGCCCCAGCATTTT.

The rearrangement joins TRBV12-3 or TRBV12-4 to TRBJ2-1; tentative D call: TRBD2 (5 bases). The CDR3 extends over 14 amino acids. Trimming took 7 bases from V and 7 from J, leaving 17 bases between them. The CDR3 sequence: CASISGVAENEQFF. CDR3 coding DNA: TGTGCCAGCATCTCCGGGGTGGCTGAGAATGAGCAGTTCTTC.